This T cell receptor (beta chain) was retrieved from a study of shared clonotypes between healthy human individuals. About the research overall: Per donor, three plates held CD4 naive cells, three held CD4 memory, two held CD8 naive and one held CD8 memory.

V was clipped by 10 bases and J by 0 bases, with 19 bases between them. The V gene's germline CDR1 is MDHEN and CDR2 SYDVKM. This CDR3 is built from 17 residues. TCRdb's table, derived via immunoSEQ multiplex PCR, lists solely in-frame clones and lacks some. This sample yields 2.5 million or so clones, of which approximately 94% are seen a single time; about 0.13% belongs to the top ten. The source is a man aged 18 to 29 in good health. V is TRBV28 and J is TRBJ2-6; no reliable D call. Material: naive CD4+ T cells sorted from blood. Subset in this sample: CD45RA+ positively selected. CDR3 nucleotide sequence: TGTGCCACAGGACCGCAACGTTTCGGCTCTGGGGCCAACGTCCTGACTTTC. Translation gives CATGPQRFGSGANVLTF.